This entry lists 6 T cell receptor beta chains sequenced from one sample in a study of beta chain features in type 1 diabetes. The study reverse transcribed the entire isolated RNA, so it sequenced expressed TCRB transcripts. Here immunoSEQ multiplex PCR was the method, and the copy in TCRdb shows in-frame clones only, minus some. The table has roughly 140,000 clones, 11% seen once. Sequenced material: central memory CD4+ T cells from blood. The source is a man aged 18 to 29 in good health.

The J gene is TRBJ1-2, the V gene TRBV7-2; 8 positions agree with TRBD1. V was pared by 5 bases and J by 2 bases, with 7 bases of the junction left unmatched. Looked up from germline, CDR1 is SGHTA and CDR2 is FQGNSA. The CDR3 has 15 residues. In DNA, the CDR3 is TGTGCCAGCAGCCAGGGACAGGCCGGAAACTATGGCTACACCTTC. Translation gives CASSQGQAGNYGYTF.

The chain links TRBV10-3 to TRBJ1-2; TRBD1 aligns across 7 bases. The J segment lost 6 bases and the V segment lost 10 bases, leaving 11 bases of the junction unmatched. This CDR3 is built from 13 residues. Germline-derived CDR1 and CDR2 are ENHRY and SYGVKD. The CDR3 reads CASRLRQGDGYTF. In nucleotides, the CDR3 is TGTGCCAGCAGGCTACGACAGGGTGATGGCTACACCTTC.

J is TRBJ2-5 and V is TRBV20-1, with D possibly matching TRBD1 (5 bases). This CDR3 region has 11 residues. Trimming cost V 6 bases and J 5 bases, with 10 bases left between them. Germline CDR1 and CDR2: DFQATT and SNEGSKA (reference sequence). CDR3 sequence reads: CSAGHWETQYF. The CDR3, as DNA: TGCAGTGCCGGACACTGGGAGACCCAGTACTTC.

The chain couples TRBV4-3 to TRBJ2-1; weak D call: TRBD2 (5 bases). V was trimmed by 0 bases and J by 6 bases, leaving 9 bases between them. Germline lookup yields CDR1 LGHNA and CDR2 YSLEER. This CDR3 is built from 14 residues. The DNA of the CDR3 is TGCGCCAGCAGCCAAGATCCAACTAGCAATGAGCAGTTCTTC. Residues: CASSQDPTSNEQFF.

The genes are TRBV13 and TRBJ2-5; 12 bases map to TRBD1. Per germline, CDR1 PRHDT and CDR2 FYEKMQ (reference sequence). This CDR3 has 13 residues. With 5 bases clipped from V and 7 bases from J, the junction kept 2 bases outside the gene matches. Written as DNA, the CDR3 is TGTGCCAGCAGCGGGACAGGGGGCGGGACCCAGTACTTC. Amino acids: CASSGTGGGTQYF.

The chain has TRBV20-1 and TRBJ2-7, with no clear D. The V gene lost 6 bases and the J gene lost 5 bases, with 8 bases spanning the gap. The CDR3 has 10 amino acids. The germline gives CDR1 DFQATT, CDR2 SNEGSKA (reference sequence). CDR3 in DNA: TGCAGTGCCAAGGGCCACGAGCAGTACTTC. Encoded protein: CSAKGHEQYF.